The entry that follows covers one T cell receptor (beta chain) sequence. Its antigen is not known. The authors distributed each subset's genomic DNA evenly over several immunoSEQ plates. Repertoires were generated with immunoSEQ multiplex PCR, while TCRdb's copy carries only in-frame clones and drops some. Seen here are roughly 760,000 clones, approximately 79% observed once, and the top ten hold about 1.8%. The data were taken from a study of shared clonotypes between healthy human individuals. Study summary: For every donor, three CD4 naive, three CD4 memory, two CD8 naive and one CD8 memory plates were used. Points from the study as a whole: Sequencing depth was expected to influence donor clonotype sharing.

Material: memory CD4+ T cells sorted from blood. Subset: CD45RA-negative fraction. This TCR was recovered from a woman aged 25 to 39 in good health.

CDR3 in DNA: TGTGCCAGCAGCCTCAGGGGGGCTCTCGTGCCCCAGCATTTT. It is translated as CASSLRGALVPQHF. The chain carries TRBV28 and TRBJ1-5; TRBD1 matches at 7 bases. Germline lookup yields CDR1 MDHEN and CDR2 SYDVKM. The J segment lost 9 bases and the V segment lost 6 bases, leaving 11 bases of the junction unmatched. CDR3 length: 14 residues.